Listed below are T cell receptor beta chains from one sample, sequenced in a study of blood T cell repertoires in COVID-19. Profiled with immunoSEQ multiplex PCR; TCRdb holds only in-frame clones, not every one. Among some 180,000 clones, under 90% were seen once, and the ten largest hold about 6.7%. Source material: peripheral blood. These receptor sequences come from a middle-aged man with acute or convalescent COVID-19. CDR3s include the opening cysteine and the closing phenylalanine or tryptophan. Fields, in order: CDR3 length, J gene, D gene, V gene, clone size, CDR3 protein, CDR3 DNA. D genes are given only for firm matches. Rows give clone size only sometimes, using once, few, many, or a class for an expanded clone.

>15|TRBJ2-6|.|TRBV28|once
CASRSQGSGANVLTF
TGTGCCAGCAGATCTCAGGGGTCCGGGGCCAACGTCCTGACTTTC
>15|TRBJ1-1|.|TRBV11-2|.
CASSLGGGKGTEAFF
TGTGCCAGCAGCTTAGGGGGCGGGAAAGGGACTGAAGCTTTCTTT
>12|TRBJ2-2|.|TRBV6-2/TRBV6-3|.
CASSPVAGELFF
TGTGCCAGCAGCCCTGTCGCCGGGGAGCTGTTTTTT
>14|TRBJ2-3|.|TRBV30|.
CAWSVASGTDTQYF
TGTGCCTGGAGTGTGGCTAGTGGCACAGATACGCAGTATTTT
>13|TRBJ1-1|.|TRBV19|.
CASSRTVNTEAFF
TGTGCCAGTAGCCGGACAGTGAACACTGAAGCTTTCTTT
>15|TRBJ2-3|TRBD2|TRBV3-1/TRBV3-2|.
CASSRGGAGPDTQYF
TGTGCCAGCAGCCGCGGGGGGGCTGGGCCAGATACGCAGTATTTT
>13|TRBJ1-2|TRBD1|TRBV5-1|.
CASSSGTGTGYTF
TGCGCCAGCAGCTCAGGGACAGGGACTGGCTACACCTTC
>14|TRBJ1-2|.|TRBV6-5|.
CASTGQPQGYGYTF
TGTGCCAGCACAGGGCAGCCTCAAGGCTATGGCTACACCTTC
>15|TRBJ2-7|TRBD1|TRBV5-1|.
CASSLLDREVHEQYF
TGCGCCAGCAGCCTCCTGGACAGGGAAGTCCACGAGCAGTACTTC
>15|TRBJ2-5|TRBD1|TRBV6-5|.
CASRDHRGRGETQYF
TGTGCCAGCAGAGACCACAGGGGTAGGGGAGAGACCCAGTACTTC
>13|TRBJ2-7|.|TRBV5-1|once
CASSSLRAYEQYF
TGCGCCAGCAGCTCCCTCAGGGCCTACGAGCAGTACTTC
>16|TRBJ2-6|.|TRBV18|.
CASSPPAGFGANVLTF
TGTGCCAGCTCACCACCGGCAGGGTTTGGGGCCAACGTCCTGACTTTC
>16|TRBJ2-7|.|TRBV10-1|.
CASSDWAAEGPYEQYF
TGCGCCAGCAGTGACTGGGCCGCGGAGGGCCCCTACGAGCAGTACTTC
>11|TRBJ2-1|.|TRBV27|few
CASSQYNEQFF
TGTGCCAGCAGCCAATACAATGAGCAGTTCTTC
>15|TRBJ2-2|.|TRBV4-3|once
CASSQVPGGTGELFF
TGCGCCAGCAGCCAAGTTCCCGGGGGTACCGGGGAGCTGTTTTTT
>14|TRBJ2-7|.|TRBV6-5|.
CAVQLGTPPYEQYF
TGTGCCGTACAACTCGGGACACCCCCCTACGAGCAGTACTTC
>13|TRBJ1-2|.|TRBV5-1|once
CASSLGSNYGYTF
TGCGCCAGCAGCTTGGGGAGTAACTATGGCTACACCTTC
>16|TRBJ1-3|.|TRBV4-2|.
CASSRSDGISGNTIYF
TGTGCCAGCAGCCGCTCAGACGGGATCTCTGGAAACACCATATATTTT
>14|TRBJ1-2|TRBD1|TRBV30|.
CAWRRDRGGHGYTF
TGTGCCTGGAGGAGGGACAGGGGAGGTCATGGCTACACCTTC
>19|TRBJ2-7|TRBD1|TRBV28|.
CASSFPGQGAGAAIYEQYF
TGTGCCAGCAGTTTCCCCGGACAGGGGGCTGGGGCAGCAATTTACGAGCAGTACTTC
>15|TRBJ1-4|.|TRBV21-1|.
CASSLGGTGRGKLFF
TGTGCCAGCAGCCTCGGAGGGACAGGGAGGGGAAAACTGTTTTTT